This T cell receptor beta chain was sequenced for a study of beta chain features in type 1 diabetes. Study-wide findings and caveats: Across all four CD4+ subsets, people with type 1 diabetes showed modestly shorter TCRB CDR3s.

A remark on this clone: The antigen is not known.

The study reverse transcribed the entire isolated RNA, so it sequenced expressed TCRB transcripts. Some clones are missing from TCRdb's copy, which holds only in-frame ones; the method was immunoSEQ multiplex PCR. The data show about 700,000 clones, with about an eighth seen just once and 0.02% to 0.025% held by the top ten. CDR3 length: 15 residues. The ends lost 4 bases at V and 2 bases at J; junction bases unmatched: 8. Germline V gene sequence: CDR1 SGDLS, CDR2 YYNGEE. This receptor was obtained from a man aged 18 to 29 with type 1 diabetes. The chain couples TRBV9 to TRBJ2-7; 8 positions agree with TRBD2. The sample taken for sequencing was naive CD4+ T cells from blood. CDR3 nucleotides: TGTGCCAGCAGCTTCGCGGGGGGCGGCCCCTACGAGCAGTACTTC. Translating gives CASSFAGGGPYEQYF.